The T cell receptor beta chain described here comes from a study of PD-L1 blockade in urothelial cancer (dated by TCRdb to between 2016 and 2019). In the study overall: Every patient began therapy in 2014 and was given atezolizumab 1,200 mg intravenously every 3 weeks. Twenty-five of 29 patients were identified as males with urothelial cancer of bladder origin, and a prior smoking history was reported by 18 of 29 patients. An ECOG performance status of 0 or 1 was recorded for the patients, and 0 to 3 prior chemotherapy regimens had been received by the patients. Blood samples were analyzed at two time points: 3 weeks after treatment start (second dose) and 6 weeks after treatment start. Blood samples yielded a median of about 150,000 T cells and around 83,000 unique TCRs, with median clonality approximately 0.08. Somatic, immune and clinical correlates of response to PD-L1 blockade with atezolizumab in urothelial cancer were the focus of an exploratory multi-omic analysis. Pretreatment tumor samples, along with matched peripheral blood collected serially before and after atezolizumab treatment, underwent TCR sequencing. Durable clinical benefit was defined as a progression-free survival longer than 6 months, and TCR features were additionally tested against progression-free survival and overall survival. Whole exome sequencing and RNA sequencing of pretreatment tumors were performed alongside TCR sequencing in the same patients. Durable clinical benefit was achieved by nine patients but not by the remaining 20. Pretreatment blood TCR-seq was available for about 28 patients, at least one posttreatment blood collection was obtained for roughly 25 patients, and tumor TCR-seq was available for roughly 25 patients.

At the junction V is shortened by 0 bases and J by 0 bases, with 10 bases in between. Looking up the germline V gene yields CDR1 SGDLS and CDR2 YYNGEE. From its cysteine to its phenylalanine, the CDR3 spans 15 amino acids. Kept here is only the CDR3 DNA, which spans 45 bases and is read in frame from base 1. Each PCR received spiked-in synthetic TCR analog templates so that absolute template abundance could be estimated from read counts. TCRbeta CDR3 regions were amplified from genomic DNA with bias-controlled V and J gene primers using the immunoSEQ assay. Rearranged TCRbeta segments were sequenced at approximately 20X coverage. The authors' pipeline ran thus. Sequencing errors were corrected by clustering, and CDR3s were annotated against IMGT so that V, D and J genes could be assigned. Downstream analyses used only productive TCRbeta rearrangements and left out out-of-frame or stop-codon sequences. Clonality was computed as one minus Shannon entropy normalized by the log of the number of unique productive sequences. Fisher's exact test with Benjamini-Hochberg correction, at a threshold of adjusted p below 0.01, was used to find clones that differed between time points or between blood and tumor. The clones in this table, taken by TCRdb from immuneACCESS, are in-frame only. Not every clone is retained; where verified, under half of the shortfall comes from an unresolved V gene, and the cause of the rest is unknown. The V and J calls and clone size are taken from that table; D and trimming were inferred from the DNA. The sample table records approximately 80,000 clones; roughly 82% of these occur just once. The top ten hold approximately 9.5% of the sample.

A cohort of around 28 patients with locally advanced or metastatic urothelial carcinoma, treated at Memorial Sloan Kettering on a trial protocol, was included. Peripheral blood mononuclear cells were collected from each patient pretreatment and during treatment, giving between 1 and 8 total time points per patient. The Qiagen DNeasy Blood extraction kit was used to purify genomic DNA from total PBMCs and tumor samples. PBMCs were collected pretreatment and during treatment and were isolated and stored as previously described. Only a few counts were recorded for this clone. This clone's antigen is unknown. There are no base qualities to consult, and no much larger clone falls within one base. Results and caveats for the whole study, not just this receptor: Improved progression-free and overall survival was associated with having pretreatment peripheral blood TCR clonality below the median. Because the sample size was small (n of about 27) and many exploratory analyses were performed, the results are intended to be hypothesis-generating. Greater expansion of tumor-associated TCR clones in peripheral blood 3 weeks after the start of treatment was observed in patients with durable benefit (n of about 21, p = 0.022).

The V gene is TRBV9 and the J gene is TRBJ2-7, with TRBD2 tentatively as D gene (6 bases match). Sequencing used PBMCs, obtained around atezolizumab (anti-PD-L1) treatment. The TCR originated in a man between 65 and 85 years old with urothelial cancer. The CDR3 corresponds to CASSVGGAPSYEQYF. The nucleotides are TGTGCCAGCAGCGTAGGCGGGGCCCCCTCCTACGAGCAGTACTTC.